This record concerns one T cell receptor (beta chain) sequence. Its antigen target is currently unknown. No much larger clone is present one base from it, and per-base qualities are unavailable. Compared with germline, V lacks 4 bases and J lacks 3 bases; bases without a gene match: 1. The CDR3 contains 12 residues, cysteine and phenylalanine counted. Only the CDR3 region is kept as DNA, spanning 36 bases read in frame from base 1. CDR1 and CDR2 (DFQATT, SNEGSKA) derive from the germline V gene (reference sequence). High-throughput TCR beta sequencing profiled peripheral blood CD8+ and CD4+ T cells from healthy donors, Susac syndrome patients and multiple sclerosis patients. The multiple sclerosis controls were treatment-naive patients who had stable or active relapsing-remitting disease and met the revised McDonald criteria. Bulk CD8+ and CD4+ T cells were purified by magnetic negative isolation, whereas CD8+ TEMRA cells were enriched by FACS. Blood was drawn into EDTA tubes, processed within 24 hours, and PBMCs were isolated by density gradient centrifugation. PBMCs intended for TCR sequencing were frozen in liquid nitrogen and were later thawed in a 37 degrees C water bath. The sorted or isolated CD4+, CD8+ and CD8+ TEMRA cells had a purity of 90% or higher.

The sample comes from a study of CD8 T cells in Susac syndrome (dated by TCRdb to about 2019). Context from the whole study: Repertoire sequencing was used to test whether CD8+ T cell activation and differentiation in Susac syndrome was antigen driven.

RNA was extracted with the RNeasy kit and about 0.5 to 1 ug was reverse transcribed using random hexamers. The immunoSEQ multiplex PCR assay, covering 54 Vbeta and 13 Jbeta segments, was used to amplify TCR beta CDR3 regions. Bias from PCR amplification was corrected by using a synthetic template baseline for primer optimization and for computational correction. In the authors' own workflow: Only productive sequences were kept, with reads annotated to V, D and J genes according to IMGT and analyzed in immunoSEQ Analyzer. To calculate clonality, Shannon entropy was normalized by log2 of the number of productive unique sequences and then subtracted from one. Public and private clones were assessed among the 100 most prevalent clones of each patient and control. Susac-specific clones were defined as absent from healthy and MS cohorts, roughly 1,100 published viral clones and other ImmuneACCESS disease sequences. TCRdb took the public reads, trimmed them with fastp at Q25, ran MiXCR for clone calling and kept in-frame beta chains. Entries are consolidated by CDR3 protein sequence, retaining the most common genes and DNA. The V and J calls were not made by the authors but by TCRdb's processing. This sample gives some 170,000 distinct CDR3 sequences in total; roughly 94% of them show up just once. Of the sample, roughly 0.1% is held by the ten largest clones.

Study-wide conclusions, independent of this receptor: The number of individuals in the TCR sequencing and HLA analysis was recognized as being relatively small.

The sequence links TRBV20-1 to TRBJ1-2; 8 junctional bases match TRBD1. Sequenced input: CD4+ T cells from PBMCs. The source of this sequence is a human donor with multiple sclerosis. The nucleotide sequence is TGCAGTGCTAAGGACAGGGACTATGGCTACACCTTC. This yields the protein CSAKDRDYGYTF.